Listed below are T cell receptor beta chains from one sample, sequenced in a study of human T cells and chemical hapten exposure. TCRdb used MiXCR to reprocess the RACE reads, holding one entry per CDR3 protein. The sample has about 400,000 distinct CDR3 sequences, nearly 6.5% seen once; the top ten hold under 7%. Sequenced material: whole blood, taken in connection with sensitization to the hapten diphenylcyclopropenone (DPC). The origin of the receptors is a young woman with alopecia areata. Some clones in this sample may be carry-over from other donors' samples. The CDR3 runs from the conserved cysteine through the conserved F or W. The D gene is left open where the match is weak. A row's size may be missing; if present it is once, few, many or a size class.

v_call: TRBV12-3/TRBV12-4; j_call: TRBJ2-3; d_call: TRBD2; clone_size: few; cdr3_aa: CASSGRGAGEGDTQYF; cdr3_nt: TGTGCCAGCAGTGGGCGAGGAGCGGGGGAAGGGGATACGCAGTATTTT
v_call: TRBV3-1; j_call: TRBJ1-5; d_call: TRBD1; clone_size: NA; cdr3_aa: CASSDGTGGHQPQHF; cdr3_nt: TGTGCCAGCAGCGACGGGACAGGGGGGCATCAGCCCCAGCATTTT
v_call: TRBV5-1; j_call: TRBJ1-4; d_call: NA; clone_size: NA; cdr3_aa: CASSSQGEKLFF; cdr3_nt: TGCGCCAGCAGCTCGCAGGGAGAAAAACTGTTTTTT
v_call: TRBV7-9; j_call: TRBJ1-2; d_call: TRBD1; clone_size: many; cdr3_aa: CASSYDRDGYTF; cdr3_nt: TGTGCCAGCAGCTACGACAGGGATGGCTACACCTTC
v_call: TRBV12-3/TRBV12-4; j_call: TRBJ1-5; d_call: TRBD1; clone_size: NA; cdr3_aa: CASSPPTGMDQPQHF; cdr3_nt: TGTGCCAGCAGTCCCCCGACAGGGATGGATCAGCCCCAGCATTTT
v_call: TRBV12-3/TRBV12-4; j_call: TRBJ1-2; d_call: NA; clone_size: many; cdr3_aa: CASTRTSIGYGYTF; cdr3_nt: TGTGCCAGCACTCGGACGTCGATTGGGTATGGCTACACCTTC
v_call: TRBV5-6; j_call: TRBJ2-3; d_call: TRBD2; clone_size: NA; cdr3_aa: CASSLLSGGPDTQYF; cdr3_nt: TGTGCCAGCAGCTTGCTTAGCGGGGGACCAGATACGCAGTATTTT
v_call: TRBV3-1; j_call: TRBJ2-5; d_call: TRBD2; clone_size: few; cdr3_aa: CASSQGATGTSAETQYF; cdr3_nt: TGTGCCAGCAGCCAAGGAGCGACCGGGACTAGCGCAGAGACCCAGTACTTC
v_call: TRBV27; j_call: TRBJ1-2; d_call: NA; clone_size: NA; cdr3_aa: CASSAQGLDGYTF; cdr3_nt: TGTGCCAGCAGTGCGCAGGGGTTGGATGGCTACACCTTC
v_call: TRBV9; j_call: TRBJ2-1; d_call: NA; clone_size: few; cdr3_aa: CASSEGGENEQFF; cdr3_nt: TGTGCCAGCAGCGAGGGGGGAGAGAATGAGCAGTTCTTC
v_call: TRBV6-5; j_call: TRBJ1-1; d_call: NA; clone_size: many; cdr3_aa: CASSRSTGLGNTEAFF; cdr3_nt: TGTGCCAGCAGTCGATCCACAGGGTTAGGGAACACTGAAGCTTTCTTT
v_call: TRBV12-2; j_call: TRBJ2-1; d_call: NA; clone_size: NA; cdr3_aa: CASRLGLSLIAYNEQFF; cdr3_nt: TGTGCAAGTCGCTTAGGCCTGAGTTTAATTGCCTACAATGAGCAGTTCTTC
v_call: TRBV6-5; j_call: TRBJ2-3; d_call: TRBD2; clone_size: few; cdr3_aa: CASSYLAGGRGDTQYF; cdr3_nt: TGTGCCAGCAGTTACTTAGCGGGGGGGAGAGGAGATACGCAGTATTTT
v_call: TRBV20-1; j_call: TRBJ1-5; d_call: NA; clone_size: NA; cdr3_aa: CSAGDGLSNQPQHF; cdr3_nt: TGCAGTGCTGGGGACGGTCTTAGCAATCAGCCCCAGCATTTT
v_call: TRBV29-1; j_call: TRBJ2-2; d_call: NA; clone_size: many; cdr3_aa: CSVGTGELFF; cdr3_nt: TGCAGCGTAGGGACCGGGGAGCTGTTTTTT
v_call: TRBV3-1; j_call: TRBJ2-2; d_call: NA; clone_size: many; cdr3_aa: CASSQVGAGELFF; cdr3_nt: TGTGCCAGCAGCCAAGTGGGAGCCGGGGAGCTGTTTTTT
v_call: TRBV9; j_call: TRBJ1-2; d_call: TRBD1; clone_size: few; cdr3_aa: CASSAGQVYGYTF; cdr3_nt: TGTGCCAGCAGCGCGGGACAGGTGTATGGCTACACCTTC
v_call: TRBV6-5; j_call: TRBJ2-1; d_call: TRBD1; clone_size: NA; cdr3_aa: CASTGGIYNEQFF; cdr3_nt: TGTGCCAGTACAGGGGGGATCTACAATGAGCAGTTCTTC
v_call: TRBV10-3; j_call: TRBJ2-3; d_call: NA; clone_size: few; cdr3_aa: CAISWDSTDTQYF; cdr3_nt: TGTGCCATCAGCTGGGACAGCACAGATACGCAGTATTTT
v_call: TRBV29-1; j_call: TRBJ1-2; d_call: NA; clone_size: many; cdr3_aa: CSVDTGLDYGYTF; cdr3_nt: TGCAGCGTTGATACAGGGTTGGACTATGGCTACACCTTC
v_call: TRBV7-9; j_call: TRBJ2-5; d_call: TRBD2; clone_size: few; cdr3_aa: CASSLLAGAFQETQYF; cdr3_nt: TGTGCCAGCAGCCTGCTAGCGGGGGCCTTCCAAGAGACCCAGTACTTC
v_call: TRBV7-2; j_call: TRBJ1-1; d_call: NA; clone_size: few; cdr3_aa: CASSIGQNTEAFF; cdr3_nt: TGTGCCAGCAGCATTGGACAGAACACTGAAGCTTTCTTT
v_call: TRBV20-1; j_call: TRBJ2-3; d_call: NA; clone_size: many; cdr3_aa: CSARAGNADTQYF; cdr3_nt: TGCAGTGCTAGAGCAGGAAATGCAGATACGCAGTATTTT
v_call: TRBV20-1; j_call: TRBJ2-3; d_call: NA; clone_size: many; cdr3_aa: CSARAGGVDTQYF; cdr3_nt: TGCAGTGCTAGGGCAGGGGGGGTAGATACGCAGTATTTT
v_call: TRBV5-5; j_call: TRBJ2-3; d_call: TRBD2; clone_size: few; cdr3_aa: CASSFRLAGFDTQYF; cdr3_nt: TGTGCCAGCAGCTTCCGACTAGCGGGGTTCGATACGCAGTATTTT
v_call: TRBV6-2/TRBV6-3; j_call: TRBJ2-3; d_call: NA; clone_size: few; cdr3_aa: CASNGELNTQYF; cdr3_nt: TGTGCCAGCAATGGAGAATTGAACACGCAGTATTTT
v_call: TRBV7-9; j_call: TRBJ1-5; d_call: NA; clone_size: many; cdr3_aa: CASSSSGPQHF; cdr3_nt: TGTGCCAGCAGCTCCTCAGGGCCCCAGCATTTT
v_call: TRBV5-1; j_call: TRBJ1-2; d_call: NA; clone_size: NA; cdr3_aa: CASSLDIGDTNGYTF; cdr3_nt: TGCGCCAGCAGCTTGGACATTGGGGACACCAATGGCTACACCTTC
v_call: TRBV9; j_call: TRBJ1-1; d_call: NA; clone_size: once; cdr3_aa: CASSVDPEQKAFF; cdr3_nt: TGTGCCAGCAGCGTAGATCCGGAACAAAAAGCTTTCTTT
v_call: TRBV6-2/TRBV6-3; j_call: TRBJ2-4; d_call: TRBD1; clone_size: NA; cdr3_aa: CAIQGATKNIQYF; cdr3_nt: TGTGCCATCCAGGGGGCGACCAAAAACATTCAGTACTTC
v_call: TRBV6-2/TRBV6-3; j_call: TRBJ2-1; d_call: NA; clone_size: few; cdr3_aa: CASRKEGNEQFF; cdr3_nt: TGTGCCAGCAGAAAGGAGGGCAATGAGCAGTTCTTC
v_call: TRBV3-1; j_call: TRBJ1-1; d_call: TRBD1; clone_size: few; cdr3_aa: CASSRQGSAEAFF; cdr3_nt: TGTGCCAGCAGCCGACAGGGGTCGGCTGAAGCTTTCTTT
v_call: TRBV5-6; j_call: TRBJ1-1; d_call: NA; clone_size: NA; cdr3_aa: CASSPGTHTEAFF; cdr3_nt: TGTGCCAGCAGCCCCGGGACACACACTGAAGCTTTCTTT
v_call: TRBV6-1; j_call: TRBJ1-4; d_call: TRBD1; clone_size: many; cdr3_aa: CASSEPALYFGGGPTNEKLFF; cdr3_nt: TGTGCCAGCAGTGAACCCGCCCTCTACTTCGGAGGGGGCCCAACTAATGAAAAACTGTTTTTT
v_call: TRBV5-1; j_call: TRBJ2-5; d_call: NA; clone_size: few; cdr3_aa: CASSPIRQETQYF; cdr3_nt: TGCGCCAGCAGCCCGATAAGGCAAGAGACCCAGTACTTC
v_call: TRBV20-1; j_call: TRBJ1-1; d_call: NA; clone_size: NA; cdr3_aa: CSARGLRGSTEAFF; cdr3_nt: TGCAGTGCTAGAGGGCTTAGGGGGAGCACTGAAGCTTTCTTT
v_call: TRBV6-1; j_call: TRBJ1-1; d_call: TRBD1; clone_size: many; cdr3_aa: CASSPGQLNTEAFF; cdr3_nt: TGTGCCAGCAGTCCGGGACAGCTGAACACTGAAGCTTTCTTT
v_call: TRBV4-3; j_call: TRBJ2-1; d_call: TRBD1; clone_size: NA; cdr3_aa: CASSQDVPGTGPYNEQFF; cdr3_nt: TGCGCCAGCAGCCAAGATGTTCCCGGGACAGGCCCTTACAATGAGCAGTTCTTC
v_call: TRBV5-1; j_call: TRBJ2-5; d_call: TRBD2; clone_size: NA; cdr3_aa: CASSLEQRGTYLHNQETQYF; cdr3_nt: TGCGCCAGCAGCTTGGAGCAGCGGGGGACCTATCTACACAACCAAGAGACCCAGTACTTC
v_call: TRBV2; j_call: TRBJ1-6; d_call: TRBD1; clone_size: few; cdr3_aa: CASSETGGSPLHF; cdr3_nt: TGTGCCAGCAGTGAAACAGGGGGCTCACCCCTCCACTTT
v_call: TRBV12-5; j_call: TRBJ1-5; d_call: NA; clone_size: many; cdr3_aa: CASGLTRSNQPQHF; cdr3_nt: TGTGCTAGTGGTTTAACACGGAGCAATCAGCCCCAGCATTTT
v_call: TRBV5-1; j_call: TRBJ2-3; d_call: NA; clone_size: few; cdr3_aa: CASSPELDTQYF; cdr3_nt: TGCGCCAGCAGCCCAGAGCTAGATACGCAGTATTTT
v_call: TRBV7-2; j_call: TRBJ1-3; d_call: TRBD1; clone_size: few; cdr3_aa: CASSSTMDRLSGNTIYF; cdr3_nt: TGTGCCAGCAGCTCAACCATGGACAGGCTCTCTGGAAACACCATATATTTT
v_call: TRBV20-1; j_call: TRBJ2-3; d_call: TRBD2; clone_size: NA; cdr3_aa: CSALTSESTDTQYF; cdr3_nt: TGCAGTGCCTTGACTAGCGAGTCGACAGATACGCAGTATTTT
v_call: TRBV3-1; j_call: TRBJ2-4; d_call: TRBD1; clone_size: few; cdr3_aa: CASSPVGQGNIQYF; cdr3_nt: TGTGCCAGCAGCCCGGTAGGACAGGGAAACATTCAGTACTTC
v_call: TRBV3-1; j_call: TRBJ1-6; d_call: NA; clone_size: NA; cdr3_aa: CASSLLSSQGSNNSPLHF; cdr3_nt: TGTGCCAGCAGCCTCCTCTCATCGCAGGGGTCGAATAATTCACCCCTCCACTTT
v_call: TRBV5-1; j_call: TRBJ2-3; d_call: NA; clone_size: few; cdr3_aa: CASSDVGSSTDTQYF; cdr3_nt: TGCGCCAGCAGCGACGTGGGTAGCAGCACAGATACGCAGTATTTT
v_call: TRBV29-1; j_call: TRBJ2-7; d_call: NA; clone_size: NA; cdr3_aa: CSVTGFSYERYF; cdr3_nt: TGCAGCGTGACGGGGTTCTCCTACGAGCGGTACTTC
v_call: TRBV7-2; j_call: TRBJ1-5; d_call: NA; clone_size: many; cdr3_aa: CASSFWEDQPQHF; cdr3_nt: TGTGCCAGCAGCTTTTGGGAGGATCAGCCCCAGCATTTT
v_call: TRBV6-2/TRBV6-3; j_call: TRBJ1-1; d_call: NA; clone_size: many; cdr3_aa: CASRPGQSVSAEAFF; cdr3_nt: TGTGCCAGCAGGCCAGGACAGAGCGTGAGCGCTGAAGCTTTCTTT
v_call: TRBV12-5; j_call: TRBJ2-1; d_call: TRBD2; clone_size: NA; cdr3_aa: CASAKRAGGEQFF; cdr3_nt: TGTGCTAGTGCCAAGAGAGCGGGGGGTGAGCAGTTCTTC
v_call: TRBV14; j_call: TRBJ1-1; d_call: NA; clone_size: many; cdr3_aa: CASSQAKVRAFF; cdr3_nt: TGTGCCAGCAGCCAAGCGAAGGTACGGGCTTTCTTT
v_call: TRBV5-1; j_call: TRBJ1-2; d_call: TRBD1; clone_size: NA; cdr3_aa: CASTPFPGQEAISYGYTF; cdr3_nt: TGCGCCAGCACCCCCTTTCCGGGACAGGAGGCTATTTCCTATGGCTACACCTTC
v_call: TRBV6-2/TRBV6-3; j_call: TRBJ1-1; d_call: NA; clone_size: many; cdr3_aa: CASRDPVNTEAFF; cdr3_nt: TGTGCCAGCAGAGACCCCGTGAACACTGAAGCTTTCTTT
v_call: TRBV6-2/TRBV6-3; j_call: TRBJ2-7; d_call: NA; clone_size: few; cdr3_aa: CASRPGTRTYEQYF; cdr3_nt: TGTGCCAGCAGGCCCGGGACACGAACCTACGAGCAGTACTTC
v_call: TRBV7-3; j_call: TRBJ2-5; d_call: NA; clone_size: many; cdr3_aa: CASSLTRDSQETQYF; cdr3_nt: TGTGCCAGCAGCCTCACCAGAGACAGCCAAGAGACCCAGTACTTC